This is a list of T cell receptor beta chains from one sample in a study of post-analysis software for immune sequencing data. TCRdb re-derived calls from the PCR reads in MiXCR, one entry per CDR3 protein. The table includes about 400,000 distinct CDR3 sequences, around 37% detected once. The sequencing input was blood. Receptors originate from a girl between 10 and 17 years old with multiple sclerosis. CDR3s include the opening cysteine and the closing phenylalanine or tryptophan. D genes are given only for firm matches. A clone size is listed for some rows: how often the clone was seen (once, few, many), or a class if it is expanded.

v_call: TRBV7-9; clone_size: .; d_call: .; j_call: TRBJ1-2; cdr3_nt: TGTGCCAGCAGACCAAATGGCTACACCTTC; cdr3_aa: CASRPNGYTF
v_call: TRBV7-8; clone_size: .; d_call: .; j_call: TRBJ1-1; cdr3_nt: TGTGCCAGCAGCTTAGCACCGCAGGGGAACACTGAAGCTTTCTTT; cdr3_aa: CASSLAPQGNTEAFF
v_call: TRBV5-5; clone_size: .; d_call: .; j_call: TRBJ2-5; cdr3_nt: TGTGCCAGCAGCTTTTTAGAGAAAGAGGCCCAGTACTTC; cdr3_aa: CASSFLEKEAQYF
v_call: TRBV7-2; clone_size: .; d_call: .; j_call: TRBJ2-5; cdr3_nt: TGTGCCAGCGGCTGGTACAGGGAAGTTCAAGAGACCCAGTACTTC; cdr3_aa: CASGWYREVQETQYF
v_call: TRBV20-1; clone_size: few; d_call: .; j_call: TRBJ2-7; cdr3_nt: TGCAGTGCTAGAAGTGAGTCAGGAGGGACCTACGAGCAGTACTTC; cdr3_aa: CSARSESGGTYEQYF
v_call: TRBV11-1; clone_size: few; d_call: .; j_call: TRBJ2-7; cdr3_nt: TGTGCCAGCAGCTTAGAGGGGACGGATGGCTACGAGCAGTACTTC; cdr3_aa: CASSLEGTDGYEQYF
v_call: TRBV29-1; clone_size: many; d_call: .; j_call: TRBJ2-7; cdr3_nt: TGCAGCGGTCGGACGGGCTCCTACGAGCAGTACTTC; cdr3_aa: CSGRTGSYEQYF
v_call: TRBV5-1; clone_size: many; d_call: .; j_call: TRBJ1-2; cdr3_nt: TGCGCCAGCAGCTTGTCCGGGAACTATGGCTACACCTTC; cdr3_aa: CASSLSGNYGYTF
v_call: TRBV7-8; clone_size: many; d_call: TRBD2; j_call: TRBJ2-5; cdr3_nt: TGTGCCAGCAGCTTAGGCCTGGTAGCGGGGGGGCCGGGAGAGACCCAGTACTTC; cdr3_aa: CASSLGLVAGGPGETQYF
v_call: TRBV3-1; clone_size: .; d_call: TRBD1; j_call: TRBJ1-2; cdr3_nt: TGTGCCACCGGGACAGACCGCGGCTACACCTTC; cdr3_aa: CATGTDRGYTF
v_call: TRBV5-1; clone_size: many; d_call: TRBD2; j_call: TRBJ2-5; cdr3_nt: TGCGCCAGCAGCTTGAGCGGGGTTGAGACCCAGTACTTC; cdr3_aa: CASSLSGVETQYF
v_call: TRBV7-7; clone_size: .; d_call: .; j_call: TRBJ2-5; cdr3_nt: TGTGCTAGCAGCGCCCTGTTAGAGGGGCAAGAGACCCAGTACTTC; cdr3_aa: CASSALLEGQETQYF
v_call: TRBV5-5; clone_size: few; d_call: TRBD1; j_call: TRBJ2-3; cdr3_nt: TGTGCCAGCAGCTTCTGGGACAGGGGCGCGGATACGCAGTATTTT; cdr3_aa: CASSFWDRGADTQYF
v_call: TRBV5-5; clone_size: few; d_call: .; j_call: TRBJ2-1; cdr3_nt: TGTGCCAGCAGCTTGGTTGGGTTACACAATGAGCAGTTCTTC; cdr3_aa: CASSLVGLHNEQFF
v_call: TRBV7-9; clone_size: .; d_call: TRBD1; j_call: TRBJ1-6; cdr3_nt: TGTGCCAGCAGCTTAGACCGGACAGGGGGGAATTCACCCCTCCACTTT; cdr3_aa: CASSLDRTGGNSPLHF
v_call: TRBV20-1; clone_size: few; d_call: .; j_call: TRBJ2-3; cdr3_nt: TGCAGTGCTCCTCACTTCGGGCAGGGCTACACAGATACGCAGTATTTT; cdr3_aa: CSAPHFGQGYTDTQYF
v_call: TRBV19; clone_size: .; d_call: .; j_call: TRBJ2-3; cdr3_nt: TGTGCCAGTAGTATTGGGGGGGATACGCAGTATTTT; cdr3_aa: CASSIGGDTQYF
v_call: TRBV7-9; clone_size: .; d_call: .; j_call: TRBJ1-1; cdr3_nt: TGTGCCAGCAGCTTAGCCCGGACAGACCTGAGCACTGAAGCTTTCTTT; cdr3_aa: CASSLARTDLSTEAFF
v_call: TRBV6-2/TRBV6-3; clone_size: .; d_call: .; j_call: TRBJ2-2; cdr3_nt: TGTGCCAGCAGTTACGCCCGGAGGTCGAACACCGGGGAGCTGTTTTTT; cdr3_aa: CASSYARRSNTGELFF
v_call: TRBV6-6; clone_size: many; d_call: TRBD1; j_call: TRBJ2-1; cdr3_nt: TGTGCCAGCAGTTATGACCGGGACAGGGGCAATGAGCAGTTCTTC; cdr3_aa: CASSYDRDRGNEQFF
v_call: TRBV12-5; clone_size: .; d_call: TRBD1; j_call: TRBJ2-5; cdr3_nt: TGTGCTAGTGCCCAGGGGGAAGAGGGAGAGACCCAGTACTTC; cdr3_aa: CASAQGEEGETQYF
v_call: TRBV7-2; clone_size: .; d_call: TRBD2; j_call: TRBJ2-5; cdr3_nt: TGTGCCAGCGAGGCGGGGGGGCGAGAGACCCAGTACTTC; cdr3_aa: CASEAGGRETQYF
v_call: TRBV7-2; clone_size: .; d_call: .; j_call: TRBJ1-4; cdr3_nt: TGTGCCAGCAGCTTAGCGGGACCGGGTGAAAAACTGTTTTTT; cdr3_aa: CASSLAGPGEKLFF
v_call: TRBV20-1; clone_size: .; d_call: .; j_call: TRBJ2-3; cdr3_nt: TGCAGTGCCCCTAAGAGGGGCGCAAACACAGATACGCAGTATTTT; cdr3_aa: CSAPKRGANTDTQYF
v_call: TRBV20-1; clone_size: .; d_call: .; j_call: TRBJ2-1; cdr3_nt: TGCAGTGCTAGAGATCACTCTAGTTGGAGTAATCCCTACAATGAGCAGTTCTTC; cdr3_aa: CSARDHSSWSNPYNEQFF
v_call: TRBV7-9; clone_size: .; d_call: TRBD1; j_call: TRBJ1-5; cdr3_nt: TGTGCCAGCAGCTTAGGTGCGGGACAGGGGACCAATCAGCCCCAGCATTTT; cdr3_aa: CASSLGAGQGTNQPQHF
v_call: TRBV12-3/TRBV12-4; clone_size: .; d_call: .; j_call: TRBJ2-4; cdr3_nt: TGTGCCAGCAGTCCCCCAGGGGAGTACTACGCAAAAAACATTCAGTACTTC; cdr3_aa: CASSPPGEYYAKNIQYF
v_call: TRBV7-9; clone_size: .; d_call: .; j_call: TRBJ2-1; cdr3_nt: TGTGCCAGCAGCTTAGATCCGGGTGGCTACAATGAGCAGTTCTTC; cdr3_aa: CASSLDPGGYNEQFF
v_call: TRBV7-8; clone_size: .; d_call: .; j_call: TRBJ2-7; cdr3_nt: TGTGCCAGCACTCGGACAGACTACAATGAGCAGTACTTC; cdr3_aa: CASTRTDYNEQYF
v_call: TRBV27; clone_size: few; d_call: .; j_call: TRBJ1-1; cdr3_nt: TGTGCCAGCGGGCTCGGGGCCGTCGGTGAAGCTTTCTTT; cdr3_aa: CASGLGAVGEAFF
v_call: TRBV24-1; clone_size: .; d_call: .; j_call: TRBJ2-1; cdr3_nt: TGTGCCACCAGTGATGTGTACAATGAGCAGTTCTTC; cdr3_aa: CATSDVYNEQFF